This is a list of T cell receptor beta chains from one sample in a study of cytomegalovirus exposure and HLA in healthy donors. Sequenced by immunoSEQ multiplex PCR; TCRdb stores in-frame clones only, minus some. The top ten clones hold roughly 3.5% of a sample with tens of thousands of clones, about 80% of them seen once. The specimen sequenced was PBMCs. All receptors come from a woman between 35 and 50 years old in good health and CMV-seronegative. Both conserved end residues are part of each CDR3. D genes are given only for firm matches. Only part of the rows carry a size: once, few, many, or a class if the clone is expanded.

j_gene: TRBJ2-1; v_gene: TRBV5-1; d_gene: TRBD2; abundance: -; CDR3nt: TGCGCCAGCAGTTACGGGACTAGCGGTGACAATGAGCAGTTCTTC; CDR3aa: CASSYGTSGDNEQFF
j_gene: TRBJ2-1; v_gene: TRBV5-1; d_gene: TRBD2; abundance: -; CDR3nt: TGCGCCAGCAGTGTAACTAGCGGGTCTAAGAATGAGCAGTTCTTC; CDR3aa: CASSVTSGSKNEQFF
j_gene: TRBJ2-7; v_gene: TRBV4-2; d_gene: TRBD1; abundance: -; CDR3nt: TGTGCCAGCAGCCAAGTAAGTTCGGGACAGAGCTCCTACGAGCAGTACTTC; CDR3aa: CASSQVSSGQSSYEQYF
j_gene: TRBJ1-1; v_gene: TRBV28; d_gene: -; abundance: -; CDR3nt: TGTGCCAGCAGTTTATATGGGGGCTACACTGAAGCTTTCTTT; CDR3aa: CASSLYGGYTEAFF
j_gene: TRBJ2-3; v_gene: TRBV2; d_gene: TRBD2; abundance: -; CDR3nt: TGTGCCAGCAGTGGACTAGCGGGAGATTCATACATAACAGATACGCAGTATTTT; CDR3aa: CASSGLAGDSYITDTQYF
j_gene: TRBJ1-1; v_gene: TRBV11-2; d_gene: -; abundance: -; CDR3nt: TGTGCCAGCAGCTTATTTCGGAGCTCTGAAGCTTTCTTT; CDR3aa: CASSLFRSSEAFF
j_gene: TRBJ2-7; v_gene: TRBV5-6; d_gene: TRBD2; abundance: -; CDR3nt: TGTGCCAGCAGCTTGGCGGGCCGGGGAGGGGCGGGGGAGCAGTACTTC; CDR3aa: CASSLAGRGGAGEQYF
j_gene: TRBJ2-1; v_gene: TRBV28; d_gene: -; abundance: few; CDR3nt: TGTGCCAGCTCCTTAAATGAGCAGTTCTTC; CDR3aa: CASSLNEQFF
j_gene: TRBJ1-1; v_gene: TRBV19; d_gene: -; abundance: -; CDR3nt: TGTGCCAGTAGTATAGCCGGGACACCGAACACTGAAGCTTTCTTT; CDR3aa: CASSIAGTPNTEAFF
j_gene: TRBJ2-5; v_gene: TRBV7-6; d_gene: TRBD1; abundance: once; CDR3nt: TGTGCCAGCAGCTTATTTGTCAGGACAGGGGGACGAGAGACCCAGTACTTC; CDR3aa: CASSLFVRTGGRETQYF
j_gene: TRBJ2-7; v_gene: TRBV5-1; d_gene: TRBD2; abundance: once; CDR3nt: TGCGCCAGCAGCCCACTAGCGGGAGGGCCTCACGAGCAGTACTTC; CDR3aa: CASSPLAGGPHEQYF
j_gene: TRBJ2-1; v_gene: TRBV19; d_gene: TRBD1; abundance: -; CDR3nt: TGTGCCAGTAGTTGGACAGGGGTGACCTACAATGAGCAGTTCTTC; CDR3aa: CASSWTGVTYNEQFF
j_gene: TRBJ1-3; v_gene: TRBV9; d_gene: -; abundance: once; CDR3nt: TGTGCCAGCAGCGTAGATCAGGGGTCTGGAAACACCATATATTTT; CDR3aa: CASSVDQGSGNTIYF
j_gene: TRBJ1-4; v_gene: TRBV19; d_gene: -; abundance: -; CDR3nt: TGTGCCAGTAGTATGAGTTTCCGCGGGGGAAGCGAAAAACTGTTTTTT; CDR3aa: CASSMSFRGGSEKLFF
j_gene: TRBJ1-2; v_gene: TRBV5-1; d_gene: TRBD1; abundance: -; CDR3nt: TGCGCCAGCAGCACAGGGGCGGCCAACTATGGCTACACCTTC; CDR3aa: CASSTGAANYGYTF
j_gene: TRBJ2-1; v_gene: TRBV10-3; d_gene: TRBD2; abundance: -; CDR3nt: TGTGCCATCAGGAAGACTAGCGGGAGCGACGGACTTTTCTACAATGAGCAGTTCTTC; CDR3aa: CAIRKTSGSDGLFYNEQFF
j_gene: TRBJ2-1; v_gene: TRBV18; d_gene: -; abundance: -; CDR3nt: TGTGCCAGCTCTAGCGGTGGTAATGAGCAGTTCTTC; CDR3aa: CASSSGGNEQFF
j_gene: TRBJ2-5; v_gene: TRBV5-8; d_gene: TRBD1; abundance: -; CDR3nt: TGTGCCAGCAGCGCCGGGACAGGGGGCCAAGAGACCCAGTACTTC; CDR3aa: CASSAGTGGQETQYF
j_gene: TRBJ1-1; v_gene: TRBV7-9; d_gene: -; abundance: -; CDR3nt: TGTGCCAGCAGCTTAGACCCGAGGAACACTGAAGCTTTCTTT; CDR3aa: CASSLDPRNTEAFF
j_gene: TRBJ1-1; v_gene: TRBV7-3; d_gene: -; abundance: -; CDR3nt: TGTGCCAGCAGCGCCACCCCTCCGACCCCCGGAGGGAACACTGAAGCTTTCTTT; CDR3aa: CASSATPPTPGGNTEAFF
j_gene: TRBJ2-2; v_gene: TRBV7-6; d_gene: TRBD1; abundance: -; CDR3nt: TGTGCCAGCAGCTTAGCAGGGGGCGGCACCGGGGAGCTGTTTTTT; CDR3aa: CASSLAGGGTGELFF
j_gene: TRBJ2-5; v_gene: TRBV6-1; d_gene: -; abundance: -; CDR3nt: TGTGCCAGCAGTGGAGGGGCAGGGAGGGAGACCCAGTACTTC; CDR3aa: CASSGGAGRETQYF
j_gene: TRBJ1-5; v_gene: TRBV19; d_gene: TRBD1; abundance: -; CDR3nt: TGTGCCAGTAATGAGGGACAGGGTGGGCAGCCCCAGCATTTT; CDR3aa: CASNEGQGGQPQHF
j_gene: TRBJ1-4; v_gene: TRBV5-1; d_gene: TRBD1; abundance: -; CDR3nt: TGCGCCAGCAGCTTAACAACAGGGGTGAACGAAAAACTGTTTTTT; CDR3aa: CASSLTTGVNEKLFF
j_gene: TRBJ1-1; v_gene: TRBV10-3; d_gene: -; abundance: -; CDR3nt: TGTGCCATCAGTGAGTCGGCAGGGGACACTGAAGCTTTCTTT; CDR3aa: CAISESAGDTEAFF
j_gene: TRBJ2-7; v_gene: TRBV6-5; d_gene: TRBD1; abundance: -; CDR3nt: TGTGCCAGCAACCCGGGGGACAGGGCTAACTACGAGCAGTACTTC; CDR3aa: CASNPGDRANYEQYF
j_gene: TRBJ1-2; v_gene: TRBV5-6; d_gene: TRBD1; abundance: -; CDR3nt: TGTGCCAGCAGCCCAACGGACAGGGGGAAGATTAGATATGGCTACACCTTC; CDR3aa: CASSPTDRGKIRYGYTF
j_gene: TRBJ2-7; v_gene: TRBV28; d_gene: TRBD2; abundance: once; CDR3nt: TGTGCCAGTGGACTAGCGGGAATAAAGTCCTACGAGCAGTACTTC; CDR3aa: CASGLAGIKSYEQYF
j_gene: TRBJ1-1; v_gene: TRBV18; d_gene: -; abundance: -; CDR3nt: TGTGCCAGCTCACGACTCGGGGGGCGCGGCACTGAAGCTTTCTTT; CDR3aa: CASSRLGGRGTEAFF
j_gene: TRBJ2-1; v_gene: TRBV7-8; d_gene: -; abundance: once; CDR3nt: TGTGCCAGCAGCTTAGTCGTGGGAGCGGGTAACGAGCAGTTCTTC; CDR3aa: CASSLVVGAGNEQFF
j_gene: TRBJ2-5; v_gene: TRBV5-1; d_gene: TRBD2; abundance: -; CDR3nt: TGCGCCAGCAGCTTGGAACTAGCGGGAGAGACCCAGTACTTC; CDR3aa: CASSLELAGETQYF